This is a list of T cell receptor beta chains from one sample in a study of cytomegalovirus exposure and HLA in healthy donors. Generated by immunoSEQ multiplex PCR, the TCRdb table keeps only in-frame clones and is missing some. This sample has about 83,000 clones; around 78% occur once, and the top ten carry approximately 6%. The sequencing input was PBMCs. The receptors come from a young man in good health and CMV-seropositive. The CDR3 runs from the conserved cysteine through the conserved F or W. Each record gives: J gene, V gene, D gene, clone size, CDR3 protein, CDR3 DNA. The D gene is left open where the match is weak. Size tells how often a clone was seen (once, few, many) or the class of an expanded clone, and some rows leave it out.

J: TRBJ1-1; V: TRBV27; D: -; size: -; CDR3: CASKTGNTEAFF; DNA: TGTGCCAGCAAAACAGGGAACACTGAAGCTTTCTTT
J: TRBJ2-6; V: TRBV5-4; D: -; size: -; CDR3: CASSLQGGARGANVLTF; DNA: TGTGCCAGCAGCTTGCAAGGTGGGGCGCGGGGGGCCAACGTCCTGACTTTC
J: TRBJ1-1; V: TRBV6-1; D: TRBD1; size: few; CDR3: CASSARQGLKSEAFF; DNA: TGTGCCAGCAGTGCCCGACAGGGGTTGAAGTCTGAAGCTTTCTTT
J: TRBJ1-5; V: TRBV6-4; D: -; size: -; CDR3: CASSVWANQPQHF; DNA: TGTGCCAGCAGTGTCTGGGCCAATCAGCCCCAGCATTTT
J: TRBJ1-3; V: TRBV5-1; D: -; size: -; CDR3: CASSLGSLSSGNTIYF; DNA: TGCGCCAGCAGCTTGGGTTCTCTGAGCTCTGGAAACACCATATATTTT
J: TRBJ2-5; V: TRBV5-1; D: TRBD2; size: -; CDR3: CASSFLAGQETQYF; DNA: TGCGCCAGCAGCTTTCTAGCGGGCCAAGAGACCCAGTACTTC
J: TRBJ1-1; V: TRBV27; D: -; size: -; CDR3: CASSPAGDTEAFF; DNA: TGTGCCAGCAGTCCCGCCGGGGACACTGAAGCTTTCTTT
J: TRBJ2-7; V: TRBV5-1; D: -; size: -; CDR3: CASSFPELGEQYF; DNA: TGCGCCAGCAGCTTCCCCGAATTGGGCGAGCAGTACTTC
J: TRBJ1-1; V: TRBV18; D: -; size: -; CDR3: CASYLVENTEAFF; DNA: TGTGCCAGCTACTTGGTTGAAAACACTGAAGCTTTCTTT
J: TRBJ1-5; V: TRBV28; D: -; size: -; CDR3: CASSHKGSGYSNQPQHF; DNA: TGTGCCAGCAGCCACAAGGGGTCCGGTTATAGCAATCAGCCCCAGCATTTT
J: TRBJ1-1; V: TRBV6-6; D: -; size: -; CDR3: CASTSRGRAAFF; DNA: TGTGCCAGCACCTCAAGGGGAAGGGCAGCTTTCTTT
J: TRBJ2-2; V: TRBV11-3; D: -; size: -; CDR3: CASSGFAQGITGELFF; DNA: TGTGCCAGCAGCGGTTTCGCGCAGGGAATCACCGGGGAGCTGTTTTTT
J: TRBJ2-7; V: TRBV5-1; D: TRBD1; size: -; CDR3: CASSLVAGGSYEQYF; DNA: TGCGCCAGCAGCTTGGTAGCAGGGGGCTCCTACGAGCAGTACTTC
J: TRBJ1-5; V: TRBV27; D: -; size: -; CDR3: CASSSGIGHQPQHF; DNA: TGTGCCAGCAGTTCGGGGATCGGTCATCAGCCCCAGCATTTT
J: TRBJ2-7; V: TRBV28; D: TRBD2; size: -; CDR3: CASSWGLGPF; DNA: TGTGCCAGCAGTTGGGGACTAGGCCCCTTC
J: TRBJ1-2; V: TRBV29-1; D: -; size: -; CDR3: CSVGVQGFSGYTF; DNA: TGCAGCGTTGGGGTTCAGGGGTTCAGCGGCTACACCTTC
J: TRBJ1-1; V: TRBV6-5; D: TRBD1; size: -; CDR3: CASRKTGGNTEAFF; DNA: TGTGCCAGCAGAAAGACAGGGGGGAACACTGAAGCTTTCTTT
J: TRBJ2-7; V: TRBV19; D: -; size: -; CDR3: CASSTPGTPYEQYF; DNA: TGTGCCAGTAGTACCCCCGGGACTCCATACGAGCAGTACTTC
J: TRBJ2-7; V: TRBV11-2; D: -; size: once; CDR3: CASSLGGDTYEQYF; DNA: TGTGCCAGCAGCTTAGGAGGGGACACCTACGAGCAGTACTTC
J: TRBJ2-5; V: TRBV6-5; D: -; size: -; CDR3: CASSATLASQETQYF; DNA: TGTGCCAGCAGTGCAACTCTAGCGTCTCAAGAGACCCAGTACTTC
J: TRBJ2-7; V: TRBV7-8; D: TRBD2; size: few; CDR3: CASSVGLAGAYEQYF; DNA: TGTGCCAGCAGCGTCGGACTAGCGGGCGCCTACGAGCAGTACTTC
J: TRBJ2-7; V: TRBV15; D: -; size: -; CDR3: CATSRDPASSYEQYF; DNA: TGTGCCACCAGCAGAGATCCAGCGAGCTCCTACGAGCAGTACTTC
J: TRBJ2-3; V: TRBV7-8; D: -; size: -; CDR3: CASSLDDPSADTQYF; DNA: TGTGCCAGCAGCTTAGATGATCCCAGCGCAGATACGCAGTATTTT
J: TRBJ1-1; V: TRBV15; D: -; size: -; CDR3: CATSRDRGNTEAFF; DNA: TGTGCCACCAGCAGAGATCGCGGGAACACTGAAGCTTTCTTT
J: TRBJ2-1; V: TRBV7-9; D: -; size: few; CDR3: CASSSGVSEQFF; DNA: TGTGCCAGCAGCTCAGGGGTTAGTGAGCAGTTCTTC
J: TRBJ2-7; V: TRBV7-2; D: TRBD2; size: -; CDR3: CASSLFGGTSAPVQYF; DNA: TGTGCCAGCAGCTTATTTGGGGGGACTAGCGCCCCCGTGCAGTACTTC
J: TRBJ2-7; V: TRBV29-1; D: TRBD1; size: -; CDR3: CSVEDRGQGYEQYF; DNA: TGCAGCGTTGAAGATCGCGGACAGGGCTATGAGCAGTACTTC
J: TRBJ2-7; V: TRBV28; D: TRBD1; size: -; CDR3: CASSVTGPNYEQYF; DNA: TGTGCCAGCAGTGTGACAGGGCCAAACTACGAGCAGTACTTC
J: TRBJ2-1; V: TRBV7-8; D: TRBD2; size: -; CDR3: CASSAGLAGVGEQFF; DNA: TGTGCCAGCAGCGCGGGACTAGCGGGAGTAGGTGAGCAGTTCTTC
J: TRBJ2-1; V: TRBV7-2; D: TRBD2; size: few; CDR3: CASTQRGGRYNEQFF; DNA: TGTGCCAGCACCCAACGAGGCGGGAGGTACAATGAGCAGTTCTTC
J: TRBJ1-2; V: TRBV5-1; D: TRBD1; size: few; CDR3: CASSSLTGGYGYTF; DNA: TGCGCCAGCAGCTCCTTGACAGGGGGCTATGGCTACACCTTC
J: TRBJ1-1; V: TRBV15; D: -; size: -; CDR3: CATSSDITNTEAFF; DNA: TGTGCCACCAGCAGCGACATCACGAACACTGAAGCTTTCTTT
J: TRBJ1-1; V: TRBV7-9; D: -; size: once; CDR3: CASSRGSLGTEAFF; DNA: TGTGCCAGCAGTCGGGGGTCCTTGGGCACTGAAGCTTTCTTT
J: TRBJ1-2; V: TRBV28; D: TRBD1; size: -; CDR3: CASSLDRATYGYTF; DNA: TGTGCCAGCAGCCTGGACAGGGCTACCTATGGCTACACCTTC
J: TRBJ2-7; V: TRBV4-1; D: -; size: -; CDR3: CASSPGLPTPFLYEQYF; DNA: TGCGCCAGCAGCCCGGGACTTCCGACCCCATTTTTATACGAGCAGTACTTC
J: TRBJ1-5; V: TRBV6-1; D: -; size: -; CDR3: CASSEALQNSNQPQHF; DNA: TGTGCCAGCAGTGAAGCTTTACAGAATAGCAATCAGCCCCAGCATTTT
J: TRBJ1-2; V: TRBV18; D: TRBD1; size: few; CDR3: CASSLDRAGGYTF; DNA: TGTGCCAGCTCACTCGACAGGGCGGGCGGCTACACCTTC
J: TRBJ1-1; V: TRBV5-6; D: -; size: -; CDR3: CASSFRVEAFF; DNA: TGTGCCAGCAGCTTCCGGGTTGAAGCTTTCTTT
J: TRBJ1-2; V: TRBV7-9; D: -; size: -; CDR3: CASSYSQGSVYGYTF; DNA: TGTGCCAGCTCGTATTCACAGGGATCGGTCTATGGCTACACCTTC
J: TRBJ2-3; V: TRBV14; D: TRBD1; size: -; CDR3: CASSHSWDRGADTQYF; DNA: TGTGCCAGCAGCCACAGCTGGGACAGAGGAGCAGATACGCAGTATTTT
J: TRBJ2-1; V: TRBV6-1; D: TRBD2; size: -; CDR3: CASSHSGRAENEQFF; DNA: TGTGCCAGCAGCCATAGCGGGAGGGCCGAGAATGAGCAGTTCTTC
J: TRBJ1-1; V: TRBV7-9; D: -; size: -; CDR3: CASSLPRQLEGAEAFF; DNA: TGTGCCAGCAGCCTCCCAAGGCAGCTTGAGGGAGCTGAAGCTTTCTTT
J: TRBJ1-5; V: TRBV6-1; D: -; size: -; CDR3: CASRWSRLMYQPQHF; DNA: TGTGCCAGCAGGTGGTCCAGGCTTATGTATCAGCCCCAGCATTTT
J: TRBJ2-2; V: TRBV7-8; D: -; size: -; CDR3: CASSWWRNSNTGELFF; DNA: TGTGCCAGCAGCTGGTGGCGGAACTCTAACACCGGGGAGCTGTTTTTT
J: TRBJ1-1; V: TRBV11-1; D: -; size: -; CDR3: CASSLGTHEAFF; DNA: TGTGCCAGCAGCTTGGGCACTCATGAAGCTTTCTTT
J: TRBJ2-1; V: TRBV7-9; D: TRBD2; size: -; CDR3: CASSLALAGTYNEQFF; DNA: TGTGCCAGCAGCTTAGCACTAGCGGGAACCTACAATGAGCAGTTCTTC
J: TRBJ1-1; V: TRBV28; D: TRBD1; size: -; CDR3: CASSLRGDRGYTEAFF; DNA: TGTGCCAGCAGTTTGAGAGGTGACAGGGGTTACACTGAAGCTTTCTTT
J: TRBJ2-7; V: TRBV15; D: -; size: -; CDR3: CATSRDMSYEQYF; DNA: TGTGCCACCAGCAGAGATATGAGCTACGAGCAGTACTTC
J: TRBJ2-3; V: TRBV4-2; D: TRBD2; size: -; CDR3: CASSQRTSGYTDTQYF; DNA: TGTGCCAGCAGCCAACGGACTAGCGGATACACAGATACGCAGTATTTT
J: TRBJ1-1; V: TRBV2; D: -; size: -; CDR3: CASTPPQGNTEAFF; DNA: TGTGCCAGCACCCCCCCCCAGGGCAACACTGAAGCTTTCTTT
J: TRBJ2-1; V: TRBV6-1; D: -; size: -; CDR3: CASSEYTSTNNEQFF; DNA: TGTGCCAGCAGTGAATATACCAGTACTAACAATGAGCAGTTCTTC
J: TRBJ2-7; V: TRBV7-9; D: TRBD2; size: -; CDR3: CASSHHMGGSYEQYF; DNA: TGTGCCAGCAGCCACCATATGGGAGGGTCCTACGAGCAGTACTTC
J: TRBJ1-5; V: TRBV10-3; D: -; size: -; CDR3: CAISESIGDQPQHF; DNA: TGTGCCATCAGTGAGTCGATCGGGGATCAGCCCCAGCATTTT